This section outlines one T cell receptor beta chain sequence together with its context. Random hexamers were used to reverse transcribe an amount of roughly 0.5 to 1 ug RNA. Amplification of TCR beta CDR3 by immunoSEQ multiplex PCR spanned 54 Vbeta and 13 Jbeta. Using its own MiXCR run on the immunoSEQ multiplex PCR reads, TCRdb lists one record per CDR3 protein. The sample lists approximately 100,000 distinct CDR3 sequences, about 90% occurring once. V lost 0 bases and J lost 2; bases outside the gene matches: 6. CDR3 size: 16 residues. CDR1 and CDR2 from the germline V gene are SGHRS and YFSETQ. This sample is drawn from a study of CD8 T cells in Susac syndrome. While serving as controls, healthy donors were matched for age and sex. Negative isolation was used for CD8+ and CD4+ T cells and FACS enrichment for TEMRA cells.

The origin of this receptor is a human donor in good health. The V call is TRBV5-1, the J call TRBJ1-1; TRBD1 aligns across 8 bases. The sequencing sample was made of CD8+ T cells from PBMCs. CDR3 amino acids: CASSLGDRNFNTEAFF. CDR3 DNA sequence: TGCGCCAGCAGCTTGGGGGACAGGAATTTCAACACTGAAGCTTTCTTT.